Sequencing of this T cell receptor (beta chain) was carried out in a study of beta chain features in type 1 diabetes. On the study more broadly: Sorted cells numbering under 140,000,000 were examined across all samples.

A few counts support this clone. Its antigen is unknown. Expressed TCRB transcripts were sequenced, since all the RNA that had been isolated was reverse transcribed. Profiling relied on immunoSEQ multiplex PCR, and the TCRdb table lists in-frame clones only, not all of them. The table has around 250,000 clones, 11% to 15% seen once. Blood was drawn once from each donor into heparinised tubes. The draws averaged around 0.12 L. Study conclusions and caveats: Shorter TCRB CDR3s, moderately but significantly so, were found in Type 1 diabetes patients in all four CD4+ subsets. Possibly, sequencing cDNA over-represented cells that had high TCR expression levels.

Sequenced: naive CD4+ T cells from blood. The clonotype originates from a young man with type 1 diabetes.

For the CDR3, the DNA is TGTGCCAGCATGGAACAGGGCTCCAATCAGCCCCAGCATTTT. Protein product: CASMEQGSNQPQHF. The chain uses TRBV2 and TRBJ1-5; D possibly corresponds to TRBD1 (6 bases). The CDR3 consists of 14 residues. With 7 bases removed from V and 3 bases from J, the gap between germline ends came to 13 bases. Germline CDR1 is SNHLY and CDR2 is FYNNEI.